The subject of this entry is one T cell receptor (beta chain). Its specificity is unknown. This sample was included in a study of T cell repertoires in cytomegalovirus infection. Study in general: The study used recently identified HLA-C-restricted and well-studied HLA-B-restricted CMV epitopes. An indication of both CMV infection and matching HLA type came from public TCR beta signatures. Broader study findings: Accumulated public TCR beta family frequency recognized individuals carrying CMV together with the relevant HLA. HLA-C-restricted CMV clonotypes gave the most frequent clonotype in two of eight donors.

The CDR3 spans 11 residues. V shed 9 bases and J shed 0 bases, with 6 bases lying between them. TCRdb re-derived calls from the reads in MiXCR, one entry per CDR3 protein. The sample consists of fewer than 55,000 distinct CDR3 sequences, roughly a fifth of them appearing once. The sequencing used CD8+ T cells from cultured PBMCs, collected from culture after CMV antigen stimulation. The sequence was collected from a human donor in good health (CMV status not recorded). Some clones in this sample may be carry-over from other donors' samples. The chain is built from TRBV5-3 and TRBJ1-1; D remains ambiguous. TRBV5-3 is treated as an ORF (open reading frame) with a function not yet certain. DNA of the CDR3: TGTGCCACGAACATGAACACTGAAGCTTTCTTT. Translated: CATNMNTEAFF.